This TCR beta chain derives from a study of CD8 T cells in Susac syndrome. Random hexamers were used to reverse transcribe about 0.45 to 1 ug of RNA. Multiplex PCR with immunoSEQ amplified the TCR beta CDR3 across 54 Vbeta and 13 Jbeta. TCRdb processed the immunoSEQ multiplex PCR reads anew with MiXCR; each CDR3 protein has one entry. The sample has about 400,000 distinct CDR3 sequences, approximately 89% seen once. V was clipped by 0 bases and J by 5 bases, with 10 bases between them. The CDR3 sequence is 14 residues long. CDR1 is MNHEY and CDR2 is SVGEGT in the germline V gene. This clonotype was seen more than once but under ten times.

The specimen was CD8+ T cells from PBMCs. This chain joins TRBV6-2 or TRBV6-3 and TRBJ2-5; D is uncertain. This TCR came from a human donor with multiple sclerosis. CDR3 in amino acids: CASSYSLDGETQYF. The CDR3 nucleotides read TGTGCCAGCAGTTACTCACTGGATGGGGAGACCCAGTACTTC.